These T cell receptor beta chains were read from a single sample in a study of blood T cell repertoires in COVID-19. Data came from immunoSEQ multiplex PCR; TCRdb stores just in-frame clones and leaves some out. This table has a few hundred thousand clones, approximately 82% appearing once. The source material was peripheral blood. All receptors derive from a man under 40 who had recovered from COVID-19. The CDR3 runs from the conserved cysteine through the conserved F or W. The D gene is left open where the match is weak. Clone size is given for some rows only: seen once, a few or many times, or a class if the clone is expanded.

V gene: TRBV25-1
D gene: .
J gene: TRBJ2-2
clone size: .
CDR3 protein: CASSDPGELAGELFF
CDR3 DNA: TGTGCCAGCAGTGATCCTGGGGAGTTAGCCGGGGAGCTGTTTTTT

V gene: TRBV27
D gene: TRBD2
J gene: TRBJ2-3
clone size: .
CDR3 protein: CASSPSGGAVDTQYF
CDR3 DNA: TGTGCCAGCAGCCCGAGCGGGGGGGCCGTAGATACGCAGTATTTT

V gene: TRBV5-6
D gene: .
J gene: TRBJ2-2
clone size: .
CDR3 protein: CASSLVGVRGELFF
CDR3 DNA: TGTGCCAGCAGCTTGGTAGGGGTTCGGGGGGAGCTGTTTTTT

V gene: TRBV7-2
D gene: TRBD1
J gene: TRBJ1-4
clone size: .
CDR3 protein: CASSPRQGGNEKLFF
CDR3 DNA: TGTGCCAGCAGCCCCCGACAGGGGGGGAATGAAAAACTGTTTTTT

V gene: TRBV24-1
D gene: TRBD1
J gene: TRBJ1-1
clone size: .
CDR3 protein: CATSHRGLPEAFF
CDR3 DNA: TGTGCCACCAGTCACAGGGGGCTCCCTGAAGCTTTCTTT

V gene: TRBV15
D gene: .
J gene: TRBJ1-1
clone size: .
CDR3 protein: CATSRDYSSSGGAEAFF
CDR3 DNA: TGTGCCACCAGCAGAGATTATAGTAGTAGCGGGGGGGCTGAAGCTTTCTTT

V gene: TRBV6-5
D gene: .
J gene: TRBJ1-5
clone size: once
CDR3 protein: CASIGSAGRSQPQHF
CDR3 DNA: TGTGCCAGCATCGGTTCCGCAGGGCGGTCCCAGCCCCAGCATTTT

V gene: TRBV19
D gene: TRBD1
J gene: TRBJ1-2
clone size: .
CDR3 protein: CASSTNRGTAINYGYTF
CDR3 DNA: TGTGCCAGTAGTACGAATCGCGGGACAGCTATTAACTATGGCTACACCTTC

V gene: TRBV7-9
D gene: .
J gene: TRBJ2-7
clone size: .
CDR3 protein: CASSLGPIREQYF
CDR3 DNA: TGTGCCAGCAGCTTAGGGCCCATCCGAGAGCAGTACTTC

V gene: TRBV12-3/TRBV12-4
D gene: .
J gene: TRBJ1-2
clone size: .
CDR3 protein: CASNDGYGYTF
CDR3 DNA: TGTGCCAGCAACGACGGGTATGGCTACACCTTC

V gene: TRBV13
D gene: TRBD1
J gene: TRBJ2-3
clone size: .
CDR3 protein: CASSSPGQGVDTQYF
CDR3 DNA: TGTGCCAGCAGCTCCCCGGGACAGGGTGTTGATACGCAGTATTTT

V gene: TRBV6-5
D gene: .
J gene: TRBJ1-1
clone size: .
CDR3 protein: CASSWGKGDTEAFF
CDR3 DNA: TGTGCCAGCAGTTGGGGTAAAGGGGACACTGAAGCTTTCTTT

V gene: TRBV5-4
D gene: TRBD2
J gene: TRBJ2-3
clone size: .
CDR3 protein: CASSQGGGKPDTQYF
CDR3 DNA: TGTGCCAGCAGCCAGGGCGGGGGGAAGCCAGATACGCAGTATTTT

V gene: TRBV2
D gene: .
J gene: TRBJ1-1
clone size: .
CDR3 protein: CASRGDYQNTEAFF
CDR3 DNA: TGTGCCAGCAGGGGGGACTATCAGAACACTGAAGCTTTCTTT

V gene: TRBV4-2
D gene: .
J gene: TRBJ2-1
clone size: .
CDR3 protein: CARRWNEQFF
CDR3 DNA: TGTGCCAGGAGGTGGAATGAGCAGTTCTTC

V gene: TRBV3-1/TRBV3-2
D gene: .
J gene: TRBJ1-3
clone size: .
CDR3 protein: CASSQRDGGNTIYF
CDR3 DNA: TGTGCCAGCAGCCAGAGGGATGGTGGAAACACCATATATTTT

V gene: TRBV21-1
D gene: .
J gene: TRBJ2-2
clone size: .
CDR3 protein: CASSKSFRAGQGAGELFF
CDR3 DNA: TGTGCCAGCAGCAAAAGCTTCAGGGCAGGACAGGGTGCCGGGGAGCTGTTTTTT

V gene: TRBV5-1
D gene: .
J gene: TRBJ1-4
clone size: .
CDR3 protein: CASSLGTTNEKLFF
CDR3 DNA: TGCGCCAGCAGCTTGGGTACAACTAATGAAAAACTGTTTTTT

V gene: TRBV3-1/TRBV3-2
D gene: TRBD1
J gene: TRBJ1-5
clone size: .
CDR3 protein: CASSETGGRQPQHF
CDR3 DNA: TGTGCCAGCAGTGAGACAGGGGGCCGTCAGCCCCAGCATTTT

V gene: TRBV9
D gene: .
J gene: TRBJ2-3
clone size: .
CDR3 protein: CASSVSQGTMDTQYF
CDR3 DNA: TGTGCCAGCAGCGTAAGTCAGGGGACCATGGATACGCAGTATTTT

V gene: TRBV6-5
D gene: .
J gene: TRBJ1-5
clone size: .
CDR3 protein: CASRGGYLSAPQHF
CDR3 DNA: TGTGCCAGCAGGGGGGGGTACTTATCAGCGCCCCAGCATTTT

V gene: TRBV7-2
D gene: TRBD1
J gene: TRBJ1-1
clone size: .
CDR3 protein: CASSSVQGGEAFF
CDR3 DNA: TGTGCCAGCAGCTCGGTCCAGGGGGGTGAAGCTTTCTTT

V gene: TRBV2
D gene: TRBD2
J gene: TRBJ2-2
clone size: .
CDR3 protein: CASSTISGGVNTGELFF
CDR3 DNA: TGTGCCAGCAGTACCATAAGCGGGGGAGTTAACACCGGGGAGCTGTTTTTT

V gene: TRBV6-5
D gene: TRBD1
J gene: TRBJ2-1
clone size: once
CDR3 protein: CASSPPGGPYNEQFF
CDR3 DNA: TGTGCCAGCAGCCCCCCAGGGGGCCCCTACAATGAGCAGTTCTTC

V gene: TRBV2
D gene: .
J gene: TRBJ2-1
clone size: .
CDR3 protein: CASSESGTPYNEQFF
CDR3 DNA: TGTGCCAGCAGTGAGTCGGGAACCCCCTACAATGAGCAGTTCTTC

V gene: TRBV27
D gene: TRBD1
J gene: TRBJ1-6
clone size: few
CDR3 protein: CASRNIRDRNSPLHF
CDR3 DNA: TGTGCCAGCAGAAACATACGGGACAGAAATTCACCCCTCCACTTT

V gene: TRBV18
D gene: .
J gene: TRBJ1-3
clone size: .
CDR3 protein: CASSSGDNSGNTIYF
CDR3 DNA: TGTGCCAGCTCATCAGGCGACAACTCTGGAAACACCATATATTTT

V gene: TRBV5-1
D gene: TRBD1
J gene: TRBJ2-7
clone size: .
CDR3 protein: CASKIGDSSYEQYF
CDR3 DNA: TGCGCCAGTAAGATTGGGGACAGTTCCTACGAGCAGTACTTC

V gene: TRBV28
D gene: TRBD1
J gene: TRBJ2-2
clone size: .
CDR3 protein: CASSLVDRGLGELFF
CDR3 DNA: TGTGCCAGCAGTTTGGTAGACAGGGGGCTCGGGGAGCTGTTTTTT

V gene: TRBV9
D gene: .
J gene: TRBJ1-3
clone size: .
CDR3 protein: CASSGSGNTIYF
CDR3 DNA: TGTGCCAGCAGCGGCAGTGGAAACACCATATATTTT

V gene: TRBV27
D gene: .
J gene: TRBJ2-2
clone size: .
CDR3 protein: CASMRQGEAGELFF
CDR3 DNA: TGTGCCAGCATGCGCCAGGGGGAGGCCGGGGAGCTGTTTTTT

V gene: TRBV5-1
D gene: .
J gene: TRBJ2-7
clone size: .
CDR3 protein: CASSLDSGAFYEQYF
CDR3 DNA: TGCGCCAGCAGCTTGGACAGTGGGGCATTCTACGAGCAGTACTTC

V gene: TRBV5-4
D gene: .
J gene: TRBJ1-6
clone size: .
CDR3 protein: CASSRLQGLYNSPLHF
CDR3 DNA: TGTGCCAGCAGCAGACTGCAGGGGCTGTATAATTCACCCCTCCACTTT

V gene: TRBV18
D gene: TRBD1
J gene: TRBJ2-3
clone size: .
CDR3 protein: CASSPVRQGPDTQYF
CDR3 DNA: TGTGCCAGCTCACCAGTAAGACAGGGTCCAGATACGCAGTATTTT

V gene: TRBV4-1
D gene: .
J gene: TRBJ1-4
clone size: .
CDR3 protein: CASSQVGLRNEKLFF
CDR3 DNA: TGCGCCAGCAGCCAAGTAGGACTGAGAAATGAAAAACTGTTTTTT

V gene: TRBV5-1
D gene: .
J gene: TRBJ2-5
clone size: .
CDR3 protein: CASRPRGGAVKETQYF
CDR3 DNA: TGCGCCAGCAGGCCGAGGGGCGGGGCTGTTAAAGAGACCCAGTACTTC

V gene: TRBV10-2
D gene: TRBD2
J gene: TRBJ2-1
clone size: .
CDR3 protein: CASRPSGGAHNEQFF
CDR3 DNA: TGCGCCAGCAGGCCTAGCGGGGGGGCTCACAATGAGCAGTTCTTC

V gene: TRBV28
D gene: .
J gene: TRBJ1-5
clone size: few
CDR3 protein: CASHRRGTGNQPQHF
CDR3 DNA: TGTGCCAGCCATCGGCGGGGGACCGGCAATCAGCCCCAGCATTTT

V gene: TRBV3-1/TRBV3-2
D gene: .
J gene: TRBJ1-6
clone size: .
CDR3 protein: CASSQAFNSPLHF
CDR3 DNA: TGTGCCAGCAGCCAAGCCTTTAATTCACCCCTCCACTTT

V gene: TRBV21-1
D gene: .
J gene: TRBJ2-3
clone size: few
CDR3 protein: CASSVRGLGTDTQYF
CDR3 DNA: TGTGCCAGCAGCGTACGTGGGCTGGGCACAGATACGCAGTATTTT

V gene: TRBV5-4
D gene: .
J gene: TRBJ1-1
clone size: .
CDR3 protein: CAAGLVNTEAFF
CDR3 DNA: TGTGCAGCCGGACTGGTGAACACTGAAGCTTTCTTT

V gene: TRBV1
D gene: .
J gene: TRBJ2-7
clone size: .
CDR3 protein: CTSSPEPGLASEQYF
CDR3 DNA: TGCACCAGCAGCCCCGAACCGGGACTAGCGAGCGAGCAGTACTTC

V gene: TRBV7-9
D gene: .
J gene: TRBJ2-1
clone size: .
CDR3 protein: CASSLSRGNEQFF
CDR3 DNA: TGTGCCAGCAGCTTAAGCAGGGGCAATGAGCAGTTCTTC

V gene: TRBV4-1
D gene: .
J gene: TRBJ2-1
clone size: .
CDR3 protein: CARGSGVEYNEQFF
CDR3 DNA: TGCGCCAGGGGTTCGGGGGTGGAGTACAATGAGCAGTTCTTC

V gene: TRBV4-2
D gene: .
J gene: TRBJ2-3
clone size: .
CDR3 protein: CASSHGRGGERTDTQYF
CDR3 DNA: TGTGCCAGCAGCCATGGGCGGGGCGGGGAGAGAACGGATACGCAGTATTTT

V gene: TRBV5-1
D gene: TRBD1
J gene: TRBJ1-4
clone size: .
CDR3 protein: CASSHGQGVEKLFF
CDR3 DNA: TGCGCCAGCAGCCACGGACAGGGGGTCGAAAAACTGTTTTTT

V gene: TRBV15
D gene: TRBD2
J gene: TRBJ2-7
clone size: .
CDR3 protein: CATRKDLAAYEQYF
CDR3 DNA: TGTGCCACCAGGAAAGACCTAGCGGCTTACGAGCAGTACTTC

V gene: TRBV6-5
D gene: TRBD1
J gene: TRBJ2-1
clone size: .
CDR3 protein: CASSISGTGINEQFF
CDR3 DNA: TGTGCCAGCAGTATTTCCGGGACAGGGATCAATGAGCAGTTCTTC

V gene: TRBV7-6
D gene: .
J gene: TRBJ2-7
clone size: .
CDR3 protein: CASSLGLRDEQYF
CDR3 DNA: TGTGCCAGCAGCTTAGGACTCAGGGACGAGCAGTACTTC

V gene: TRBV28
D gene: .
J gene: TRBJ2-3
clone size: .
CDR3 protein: CASSTNTQYF
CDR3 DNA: TGTGCCAGCTCCACAAATACGCAGTATTTT

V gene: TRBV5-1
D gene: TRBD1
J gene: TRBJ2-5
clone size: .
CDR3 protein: CASNLWTGGETQYF
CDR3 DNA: TGCGCCAGCAACTTGTGGACAGGGGGGGAGACCCAGTACTTC

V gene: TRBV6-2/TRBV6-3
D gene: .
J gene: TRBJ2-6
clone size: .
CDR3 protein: CASSAVGVDGANVLTF
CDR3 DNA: TGTGCCAGCAGTGCAGTAGGGGTGGATGGGGCCAACGTCCTGACTTTC

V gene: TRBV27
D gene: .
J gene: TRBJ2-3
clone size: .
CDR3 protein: CASSLVSGKDTQYF
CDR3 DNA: TGTGCCAGCAGTTTAGTGTCGGGGAAAGATACGCAGTATTTT

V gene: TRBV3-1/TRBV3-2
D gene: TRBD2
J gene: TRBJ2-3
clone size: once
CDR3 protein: CASSQPLAVTQYF
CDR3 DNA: TGTGCCAGCAGCCAGCCACTAGCGGTCACGCAGTATTTT

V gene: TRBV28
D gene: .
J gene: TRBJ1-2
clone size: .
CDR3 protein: CASSLKAGGYTF
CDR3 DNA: TGTGCCAGCAGTTTAAAGGCGGGTGGCTACACCTTC

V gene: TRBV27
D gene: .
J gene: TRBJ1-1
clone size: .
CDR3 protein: CASSLQGEAFF
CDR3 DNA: TGTGCCAGCAGTCTTCAGGGTGAAGCTTTCTTT

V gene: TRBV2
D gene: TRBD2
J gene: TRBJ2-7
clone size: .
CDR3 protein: CASSGLAGSWQYF
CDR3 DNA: TGTGCCAGCAGCGGACTAGCGGGTTCTTGGCAGTACTTC

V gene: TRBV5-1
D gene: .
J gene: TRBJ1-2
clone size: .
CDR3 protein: CASSFNGPGRDGYTF
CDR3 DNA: TGCGCCAGCAGCTTCAACGGGCCAGGGAGGGATGGCTACACCTTC

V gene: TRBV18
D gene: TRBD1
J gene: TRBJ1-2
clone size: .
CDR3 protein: CASSPGTVAGYTF
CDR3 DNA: TGTGCCAGCTCACCAGGGACAGTGGCTGGCTACACCTTC

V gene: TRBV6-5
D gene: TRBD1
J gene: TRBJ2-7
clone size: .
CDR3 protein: CASRGDRGHLGEQYF
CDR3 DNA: TGTGCCAGCAGGGGGGACAGGGGGCATCTCGGCGAGCAGTACTTC